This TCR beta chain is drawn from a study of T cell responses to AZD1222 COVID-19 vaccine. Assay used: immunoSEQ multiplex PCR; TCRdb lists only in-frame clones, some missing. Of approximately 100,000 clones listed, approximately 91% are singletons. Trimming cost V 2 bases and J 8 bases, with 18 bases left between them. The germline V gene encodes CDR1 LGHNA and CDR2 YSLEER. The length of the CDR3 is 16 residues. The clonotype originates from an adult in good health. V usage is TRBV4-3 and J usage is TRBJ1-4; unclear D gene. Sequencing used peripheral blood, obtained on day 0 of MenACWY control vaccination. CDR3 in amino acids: CASSQKGSGEPEKLFF. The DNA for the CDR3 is TGCGCCAGCAGCCAAAAGGGTTCGGGAGAGCCCGAAAAACTGTTTTTT.